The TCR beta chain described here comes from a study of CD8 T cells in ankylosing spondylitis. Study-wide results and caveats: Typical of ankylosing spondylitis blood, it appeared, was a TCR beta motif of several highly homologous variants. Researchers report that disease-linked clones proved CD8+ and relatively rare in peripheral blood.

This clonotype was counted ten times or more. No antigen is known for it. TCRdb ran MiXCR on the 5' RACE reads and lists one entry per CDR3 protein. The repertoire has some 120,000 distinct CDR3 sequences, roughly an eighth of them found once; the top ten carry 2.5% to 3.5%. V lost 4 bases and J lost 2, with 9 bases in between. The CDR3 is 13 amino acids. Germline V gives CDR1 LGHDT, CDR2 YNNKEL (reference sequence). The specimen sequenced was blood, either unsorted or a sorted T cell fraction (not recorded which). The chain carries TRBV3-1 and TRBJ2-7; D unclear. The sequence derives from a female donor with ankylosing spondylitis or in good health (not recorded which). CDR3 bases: TGTGCCAGCAGCCGCACAGCCACCTACGAGCAGTACTTC. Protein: CASSRTATYEQYF.